This TCR beta chain was sequenced in a study of cytomegalovirus exposure and HLA in healthy donors. CDR3 length: 16 residues. Trimming removed 7 bases from V and 8 bases from J, with 24 bases in between. Germline assignment: CDR1 SNHLY and CDR2 FYNNEI. This table comes from immunoSEQ multiplex PCR, and its TCRdb copy is limited to in-frame clones, with some not included. Counted here are 100,000 to 150,000 clones, roughly 90% occurring once; the ten biggest clones make up less than 2%. This clone was counted a single time. The chain has TRBV2 and TRBJ2-1; possible D gene TRBD2, 5 bases. The TCR sequence derives from a woman younger than 35 in good health and CMV-seronegative. The sample taken for sequencing was PBMCs. The DNA of the CDR3 is TGTGCCAGCAAGGCGAAAGGACTCTCTGGCTGGGATGAGCAGTTCTTC. Encoded protein: CASKAKGLSGWDEQFF.